These 7 T cell receptor beta chains originate from one sample sequenced in a study of CD8 T cells in ankylosing spondylitis. TCRdb recomputed calls from the 5' RACE reads with MiXCR, one row per CDR3 protein. The sample has 84,000 or so distinct CDR3 sequences; 25% to 35% are singletons. The source material was blood, either unsorted or a sorted T cell fraction (not recorded which). These receptors all come from a male donor with ankylosing spondylitis or in good health (not recorded which).

This clonotype occurred a few times. J is TRBJ1-5 and V is TRBV7-6; the D gene is possibly TRBD1 (6 bases). The CDR3 has 14 amino acids. V gave up 1 base and J gave up 9 bases, with 13 bases separating them. The V gene's germline CDR1 is SGHVS and CDR2 FNYEAQ. As DNA, the CDR3 is TGTGCCAGCAGCTTAGGTCAGGGGTCGACGCCCCAGCATTTT. Protein product: CASSLGQGSTPQHF.

The chain combines TRBV12-3 or TRBV12-4 with TRBJ1-6, with unresolved D. CDR3 length: 12 amino acids. V lost 9 bases and J 7 bases, leaving 10 bases between the germline ends. The CDR3 here is CASTGQNSPLHF. CDR3 DNA: TGTGCCAGTACCGGGCAGAATTCACCCCTCCACTTT.

The DNA of the CDR3 is TGTGCCAGCAGCACCCAACCGGACAGCGGGGGGGATACGCAGTATTTT. It specifies CASSTQPDSGGDTQYF. The gene calls are TRBV7-2 and TRBJ2-3; 9 positions match TRBD2. Looked up from germline, CDR1 is SGHTA and CDR2 is FQGNSA. The junction had 12 bases not matched to a gene; V was cut back by 5 bases and J by 6 bases. The CDR3 spans 16 residues.

The chain uses TRBV4-1 and TRBJ2-7; 7 bases fit TRBD2. The CDR3 totals 14 residues. The germline V gene encodes CDR1 MGHRA and CDR2 YSYEKL. V lost 0 bases and J lost 10; bases outside the gene matches: 9. The CDR3 sequence is CASSQDLGGDIQYF. CDR3 in DNA: TGCGCCAGCAGCCAAGATTTGGGAGGGGATATCCAGTACTTC.

This rearrangement joins TRBV11-1 to TRBJ1-1, with D possibly being TRBD1 (5 bases). The CDR3 covers 21 residues. Trimming took off 5 bases at V and 4 bases at J, with 35 bases between the two ends. Germline V gene data show CDR1 as SGHAT and CDR2 as FQDESV (reference sequence). CDR3 loop: CASSVDLTVLNLIPSGTEAFF. The CDR3 DNA sequence: TGTGCCAGCAGCGTAGACTTGACAGTACTCAATTTAATTCCCTCCGGCACTGAAGCTTTCTTT.

This clonotype appeared many times. CDR3 sequence: CSAEGTGPSPLHF. The CDR3 nucleotides read TGCAGTGCCGAGGGGACAGGGCCTTCACCCCTCCACTTT. The chain uses TRBV20-1 and TRBJ1-6; 9 bases align to TRBD1. The CDR3 loop spans 13 amino acids. The germline V gene has CDR1 DFQATT and CDR2 SNEGSKA (reference sequence). The junction had 6 bases not matched to a gene; V was cut back by 6 bases and J by 9 bases.

In this sample, this clonotype turned up many times. The CDR3 reads CASSYTRGQEAFF. CDR3 DNA: TGTGCCAGCAGTTACACGAGGGGTCAGGAAGCTTTCTTT. This chain joins TRBV6-5 and TRBJ1-1; D is perhaps TRBD1 (5 bases). The CDR3 spans 13 residues. Trimming pared 2 bases from V and 8 bases from J, leaving 12 bases between. Germline V gene sequence: CDR1 MNHEY, CDR2 SVGAGI.